The T cell receptor (beta chain) under discussion was sequenced for a study of T-cell memory formation after mild COVID-19. Overall study context: In these data, TCR clusters were largely donor specific.

5'RACE with constant-segment primers yielded barcoded, UMI-tagged TCR alpha and TCR beta cDNA libraries. In TCRdb, the 5' RACE reads were re-called with MiXCR into one record per CDR3 protein. The repertoire includes roughly 99,000 distinct CDR3 sequences, approximately 14% of them detected once, and around 40% sits in the top ten. Germline V lookup: CDR1 MNHNS, CDR2 SASEGT. This CDR3 is 17 amino acids long. The V and J ends lost 1 base and 1 base respectively, with 14 bases between them. General study points: CD4/CD8 balance characterized clones contracting day 15 to 85, and CD4+ skew characterized later expanders. Researchers found some responding clones in pre-infection memory, a sign that cross-reactive memory joined.

This clonotype was detected only a few times. Its matching antigen is unknown. This clonotype was obtained from a young man who had mild COVID-19 (a few samples of this study predate the infection). Cell type and time point are not known. The sequencing sample was made of PBMCs or a T cell subset sorted from them (not recorded which). This rearrangement joins TRBV6-1 to TRBJ1-3, with D tentatively TRBD1 (6 bases). In DNA form, the CDR3 reads TGTGCCAGCAGTGAAGTGGACAGCGCAGTGTCTGGAAACACCATATATTTT. Protein sequence: CASSEVDSAVSGNTIYF.